This TCR beta chain was found in a study of OX40 agonist ivuxolimab in advanced cancers. Study-level background: Ivuxolimab was an agonistic, fully human IgG2 monoclonal antibody directed against OX40 (CD134), a costimulatory receptor. Intravenous ivuxolimab was administered to patients every 2 weeks at six dose levels: 0.01, 0.1, 0.3, 1.5, 3 and 10 mg/kg. Among the roughly 52 dose-escalation patients, roughly 20 had hepatocellular carcinoma, around 15 melanoma, 9 renal cell carcinoma and 9 head and neck cancer. A male proportion of 70% to 90% and a mean age of roughly 55 years, ranging from about 23 to 90, were recorded for the dose-escalation cohort. Prior anti-PD-1, anti-PD-L1 or anti-CTLA-4 therapy was permitted, and checkpoint inhibitors had been received by around 39% of dose-escalation patients. Partial responses were achieved by three dose-escalation patients, of whom one had hepatocellular carcinoma and two had cutaneous melanoma. The point of sequencing TCRbeta in the periphery was to test whether ivuxolimab changed TCR sequence diversity and drove clonal T-cell expansion. The monotherapy dose-escalation portion (N of about 50 patients) of the phase I ivuxolimab trial is reported in the paper. Broad study findings and their caveats: After ivuxolimab, more expanded clones were found on average in CD8+ T cells than in CD4+ T cells. The antigen specificity of the clonally expanded peripheral T cells was not determined. Clonal expansion of both CD4+ and CD8+ blood T cells was observed from baseline to week 6 at doses 0.1 to 3.0 mg/kg. Low levels of normalized T-cell clonal expansion were also seen in some nonresponding patients. In partial responders in the 0.1-3.0 mg/kg groups, normalized peripheral clonal expansion was found to be among the lowest, especially among CD8+ T cells.

The trial excluded patients who had a history of autoimmune disease or who were on systemic immunosuppression. Peripheral blood for TCR sequencing was collected from all dose cohorts at baseline, on cycle 4 day 1, and on cycle 7 day 1. The samples were taken from a phase I, first-in-human, multicenter, open-label dose-escalation trial of ivuxolimab. Adults with locally advanced or metastatic melanoma, renal cell carcinoma, hepatocellular carcinoma or head and neck squamous cell carcinoma were enrolled in the trial. Before TCR sequencing, CD4+ T cells and CD8+ T cells from peripheral blood were sorted into separate populations. Details on this clone: This clone's antigen is unknown. Base qualities are missing; no much larger clone stands one base away.

For sequencing of the TCRbeta CDR3 region, genomic DNA was extracted from the sorted cells. The immunoSEQ Assay was used to sequence the TCRbeta CDR3 regions. TCRdb carries this immuneACCESS record with in-frame sequences only. Its versions omit some clonotypes, under half of them owing to an unresolved V gene in the studies checked, with the rest unexplained. This sample holds approximately 89,000 clones; just over 85% were observed only once. The ten largest clones take up about 0.78% of the sample. For CDR1 and CDR2, the germline V gene lists SGHRS and YFSETQ. Counted from cysteine to phenylalanine, this CDR3 has 15 amino acids. Only the CDR3 DNA stays, 45 bases, in frame from base 1. V loses 8 bases at its end and J loses 7 bases; junction bases beyond the gene matches: 8.

The sample in question was CD4+ or CD8+ T cells sorted from blood, obtained in a trial of the OX40 agonist ivuxolimab. The sequence was obtained from an adult with an advanced solid tumor such as melanoma, head and neck, liver or kidney cancer. The V and J genes are TRBV5-1 and TRBJ2-1, with 14 bases matching TRBD2. For the CDR3, the sequence is CASMGLAGVVNEQFF. The DNA is as follows: TGCGCCAGTATGGGACTAGCGGGAGTAGTGAATGAGCAGTTCTTC.